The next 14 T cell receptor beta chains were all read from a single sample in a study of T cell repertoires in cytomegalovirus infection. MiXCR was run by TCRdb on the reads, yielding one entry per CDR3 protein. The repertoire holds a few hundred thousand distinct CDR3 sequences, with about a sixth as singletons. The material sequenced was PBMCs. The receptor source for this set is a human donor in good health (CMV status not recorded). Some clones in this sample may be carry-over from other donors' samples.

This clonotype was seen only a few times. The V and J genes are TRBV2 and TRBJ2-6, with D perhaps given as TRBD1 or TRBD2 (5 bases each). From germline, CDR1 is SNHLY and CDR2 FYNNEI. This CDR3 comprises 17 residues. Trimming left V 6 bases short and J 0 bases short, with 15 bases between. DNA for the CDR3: TGTGCCAGCAGGGCCGGGACCCACCCCTCTGGGGCCAACGTCCTGACTTTC. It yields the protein CASRAGTHPSGANVLTF.

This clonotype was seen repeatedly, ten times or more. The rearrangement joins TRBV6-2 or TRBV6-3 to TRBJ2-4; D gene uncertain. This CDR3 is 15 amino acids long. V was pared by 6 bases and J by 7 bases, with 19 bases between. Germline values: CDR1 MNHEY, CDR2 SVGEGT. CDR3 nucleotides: TGTGCCAGCAGCATTTTACAGTCCCTCGGGAACATTCAGTACTTC. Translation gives CASSILQSLGNIQYF.

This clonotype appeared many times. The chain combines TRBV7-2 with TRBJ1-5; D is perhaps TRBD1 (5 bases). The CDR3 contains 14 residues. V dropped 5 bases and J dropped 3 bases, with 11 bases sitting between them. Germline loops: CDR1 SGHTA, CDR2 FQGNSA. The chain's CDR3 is CASSPGQFNQPQHF. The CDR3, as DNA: TGTGCCAGCAGCCCAGGACAATTCAATCAGCCCCAGCATTTT.

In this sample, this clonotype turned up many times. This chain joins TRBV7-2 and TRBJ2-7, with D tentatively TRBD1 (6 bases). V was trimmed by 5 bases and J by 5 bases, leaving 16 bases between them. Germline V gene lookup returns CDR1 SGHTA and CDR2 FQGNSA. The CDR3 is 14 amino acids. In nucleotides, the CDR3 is TGTGCCAGCAGCCCACAGGGTCGTTTAAACGAGCAGTACTTC. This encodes CASSPQGRLNEQYF.

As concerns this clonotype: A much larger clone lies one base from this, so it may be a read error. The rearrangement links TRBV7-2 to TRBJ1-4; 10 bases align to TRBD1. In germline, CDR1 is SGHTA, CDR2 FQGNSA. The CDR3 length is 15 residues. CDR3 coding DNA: TGTGCCAGCAGCTCGGGACAGGGGAGGAATGAAAAACTGATTTTT. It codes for CASSSGQGRNEKLIF.

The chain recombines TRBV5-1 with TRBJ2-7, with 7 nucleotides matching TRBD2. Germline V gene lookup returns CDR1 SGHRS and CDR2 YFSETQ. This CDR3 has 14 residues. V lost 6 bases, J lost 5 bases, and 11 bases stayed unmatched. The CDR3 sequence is CASTMTSSDHEQYF. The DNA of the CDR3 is TGCGCCAGCACCATGACTAGCAGCGACCACGAGCAGTACTTC. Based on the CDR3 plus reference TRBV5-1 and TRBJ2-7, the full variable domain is KAGVTQTPRYLIKTRGQQVTLSCSPISGHRSVSWYQQTPGQGLQFLFEYFSETQRNKGNFPGRFSGRQFSNSRSEMNVSTLELGDSALYLCASTMTSSDHEQYFGPGTRLTVT.

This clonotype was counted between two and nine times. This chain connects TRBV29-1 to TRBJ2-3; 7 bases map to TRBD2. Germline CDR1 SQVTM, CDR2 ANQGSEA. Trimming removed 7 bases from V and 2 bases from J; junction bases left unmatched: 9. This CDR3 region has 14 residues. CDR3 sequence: CSGGAGTNTDTQYF. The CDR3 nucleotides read TGCAGCGGCGGAGCCGGGACTAACACAGATACGCAGTATTTT.

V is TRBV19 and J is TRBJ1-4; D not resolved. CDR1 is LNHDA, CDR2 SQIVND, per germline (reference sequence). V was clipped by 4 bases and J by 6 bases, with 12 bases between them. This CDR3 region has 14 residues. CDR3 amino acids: CASSTVSMDEKLFF. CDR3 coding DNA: TGTGCCAGTAGTACGGTTTCGATGGATGAAAAACTGTTTTTT.

The CDR3 DNA sequence: TGTGCCAGCAGCACCGGACAAGAAGCTGGGGCCAACGTCCTGACTTTC. Residues: CASSTGQEAGANVLTF. V and J are TRBV13 and TRBJ2-6; TRBD1 might be the D (5 bases). Germline loops: CDR1 PRHDT, CDR2 FYEKMQ (reference sequence). This CDR3 has 16 residues. V was shortened by 5 bases and J by 2 bases, with 13 bases between the two germline ends.

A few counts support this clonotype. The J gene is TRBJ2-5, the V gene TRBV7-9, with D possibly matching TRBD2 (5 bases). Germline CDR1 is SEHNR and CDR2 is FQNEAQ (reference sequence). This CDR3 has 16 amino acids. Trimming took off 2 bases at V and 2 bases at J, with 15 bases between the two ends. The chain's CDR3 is CASSLLRLADQETQYF. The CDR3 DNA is TGTGCCAGCAGCTTACTCCGCCTAGCAGATCAAGAGACCCAGTACTTC.

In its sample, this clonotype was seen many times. Here the CDR3 reads CASSLSPGGGGNNEQFF. The DNA for the CDR3 is TGTGCCAGCAGCTTATCGCCGGGAGGCGGGGGGAACAATGAGCAGTTCTTC. The chain has TRBV7-8 and TRBJ2-1; TRBD2 matches at 8 bases. Germline assignment: CDR1 SGHVS and CDR2 FQNEAQ. The CDR3 is 17 amino acids. V lost 2 bases, J lost 5 bases, and 11 bases stayed unmatched.

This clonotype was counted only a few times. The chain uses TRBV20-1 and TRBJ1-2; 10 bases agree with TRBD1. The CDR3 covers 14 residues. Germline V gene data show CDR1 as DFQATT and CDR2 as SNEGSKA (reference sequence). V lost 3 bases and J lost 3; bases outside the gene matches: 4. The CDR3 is CSASGDRGYYGYTF. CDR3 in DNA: TGCAGTGCTAGTGGGGACAGGGGATACTATGGCTACACCTTC.

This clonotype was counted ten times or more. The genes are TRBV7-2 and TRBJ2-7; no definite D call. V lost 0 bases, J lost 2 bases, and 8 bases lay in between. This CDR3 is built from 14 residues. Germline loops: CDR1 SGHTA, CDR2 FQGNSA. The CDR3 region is CASSLAAVTYEQYF. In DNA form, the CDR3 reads TGTGCCAGCAGCTTAGCGGCAGTGACCTACGAGCAGTACTTC.

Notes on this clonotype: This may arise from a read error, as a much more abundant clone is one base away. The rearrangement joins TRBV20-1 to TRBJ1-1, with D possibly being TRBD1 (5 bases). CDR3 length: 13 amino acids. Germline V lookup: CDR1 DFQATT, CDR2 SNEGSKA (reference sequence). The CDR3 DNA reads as TGCAGTGCTAGAAGTCCTTCAGGGACTGAAGCTTTATTT. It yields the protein CSARSPSGTEALF.